This T cell receptor (beta chain) is from a study of cytomegalovirus exposure and HLA in healthy donors. The study, taken as a whole, reports: Some TCR beta chains (over 150 of them) were listed as cytomegalovirus-associated. A classifier reportedly called cytomegalovirus status with high sensitivity and specificity. Under in vitro conditions, a few CMV-associated chains were confirmed as specific for CMV antigens. Rare TCR sequences predominated, though certain public TCRs were found in many donors.

The CDR3 consists of 15 residues. The ends were cut back, 4 bases at V and 0 bases at J, with 12 bases in the middle. CDR1 and CDR2 from the germline V gene are SGHDN and FVKESK. Here immunoSEQ multiplex PCR was the method, and the copy in TCRdb shows in-frame clones only, minus some. The data hold about 79,000 clones, with 93% observed a single time. Note on this clone: Its cognate antigen is unknown.

The chain joins TRBV14 to TRBJ1-2; D might be TRBD1 (5 bases). This clonotype was obtained from a woman aged 30 to 39 in good health and CMV-seronegative. The sample was PBMCs. This chain's CDR3 is CASSLLGTSNYGYTF. CDR3 DNA: TGTGCCAGCAGCCTATTGGGGACTTCTAACTATGGCTACACCTTC. Based on the CDR3 plus reference TRBV14 and TRBJ1-2, the full variable domain is EAGVTQFPSHSVIEKGQTVTLRCDPISGHDNLYWYRRVMGKEIKFLLHFVKESKQDESGMPNNRFLAERTGGTYSTLKVQPAELEDSGVYFCASSLLGTSNYGYTFGSGTRLTVV.